This passage covers 23 T cell receptor beta chains from one sample sequenced in a study of OX40 agonist ivuxolimab in advanced cancers. Profiled with immunoSEQ multiplex PCR; TCRdb holds only in-frame clones, not every one. The sample holds more than 50,000 clones, about 89% seen once. Sequencing was performed on CD4+ or CD8+ T cells sorted from blood, taken in a trial of the OX40 agonist ivuxolimab. The source of these receptors is an adult with an advanced solid tumor such as melanoma, head and neck, liver or kidney cancer.

This clone was seen just once. This chain joins TRBV1 and TRBJ2-1; the tabulated D call, TRBD2, remains unverified against the DNA. TRBV1 is reported as a pseudogene. The CDR3 length is 13 residues. The CDR3 bases are TGCACCGGTAGCGGGGAACAATCCAATGAGCAGTTCTTC. This translates into CTGSGEQSNEQFF.

The V call is TRBV7-2, the J call TRBJ1-6; 7 bases are shared with TRBD1. CDR1 SGHTA and CDR2 FQGNSA come from the germline V gene. V was clipped by 3 bases and J by 7 bases; unmatched bases: 6. CDR3 size: 15 residues. The CDR3 region is CASSFSGQPNSPLHF. CDR3 sequence (DNA): TGTGCCAGCAGCTTTTCGGGACAGCCAAATTCACCCCTCCACTTT.

This sequence joins TRBV27 and TRBJ1-4, with D unclear. Trimming removed 4 bases from V and 8 bases from J, with 8 bases in between. Germline V gene lookup returns CDR1 MNHEY and CDR2 SMNVEV (reference sequence). The CDR3 length is 12 residues. Written as DNA, the CDR3 is TGTGCCAGCAGTTACCTAGGAGAAAAACTGTTTTTT. Its translation: CASSYLGEKLFF.

V usage is TRBV5-1 and J usage is TRBJ1-3; TRBD1 might be the D (6 bases). V was cut by 7 bases and J by 2 bases, with 13 bases left in between. Germline lookup yields CDR1 SGHRS and CDR2 YFSETQ. This CDR3 spans 14 amino acids. The CDR3 DNA reads as TGCGCCAGCCCAAAACAGGGCGCTGGAAACACCATATATTTT. Protein: CASPKQGAGNTIYF. The entire variable domain, with the rest obtained from reference TRBV5-1 and TRBJ1-3, is as follows: KAGVTQTPRYLIKTRGQQVTLSCSPISGHRSVSWYQQTPGQGLQFLFEYFSETQRNKGNFPGRFSGRQFSNSRSEMNVSTLELGDSALYLCASPKQGAGNTIYFGEGSWLTVV.

The rearrangement uses TRBV2 and TRBJ1-1; D unclear. Per the germline V gene, CDR1 is SNHLY and CDR2 is FYNNEI. Trimming stripped 5 bases from V and 0 bases from J, with 10 bases between. CDR3 length: 14 residues. The CDR3 reads CASSLRALNTEAFF. DNA for the CDR3: TGTGCCAGCAGTTTGCGGGCCTTGAACACTGAAGCTTTCTTT. The variable domain in full, with the rest retrieved from reference TRBV2 and TRBJ1-1, is EPEVTQTPSHQVTQMGQEVILRCVPISNHLYFYWYRQILGQKVEFLVSFYNNEISEKSEIFDDQFSVERPDGSNFTLKIRSTKLEDSAMYFCASSLRALNTEAFFGQGTRLTVV.

In this sample, this clone turned up a few times. J is TRBJ2-7 and V is TRBV28; 10 bases map to TRBD1. V dropped 6 bases and J dropped 9; count of bases not matched to a gene: 14. The CDR3 has 15 residues. The V gene's germline CDR1 is MDHEN and CDR2 SYDVKM. The CDR3 DNA reads TGTGCCAGCAGACTCGCTGGGACAGGGGCGGGGGGGCAGTACTTC. Translated: CASRLAGTGAGGQYF.

The genes are TRBV15 and TRBJ2-7, with a weak D call TRBD2 (6 bases). Germline CDR1 is LNHNV and CDR2 is YYDKDF (reference sequence). V dropped 0 bases and J dropped 3 bases, with 9 bases sitting between them. This CDR3 is 14 amino acids long. The CDR3 bases are TGTGCCACCAGCAGAGAATTTAGCGGCTACGAGCAGTACTTC. Its translation: CATSREFSGYEQYF.

The rearrangement links TRBV19 to TRBJ1-6, with D unresolved. The CDR3 has 14 residues. Germline V gene data show CDR1 as LNHDA and CDR2 as SQIVND (reference sequence). The V and J ends lost 3 bases and 8 bases respectively, with 11 bases between them. CDR3 in amino acids: CASSISGYHSPLHF. CDR3 nucleotides: TGTGCCAGTAGTATCTCGGGGTACCATTCACCCCTCCACTTT.

The gene calls are TRBV5-1 and TRBJ2-6; D perhaps matches TRBD2 (5 bases). CDR3 length: 16 residues. Germline values: CDR1 SGHRS, CDR2 YFSETQ. Trimming pared 0 bases from V and 0 bases from J, leaving 7 bases between. The chain's CDR3 is CASSLDGSSGANVLTF. The CDR3 bases are TGCGCCAGCAGCTTGGATGGGAGCTCTGGGGCCAACGTCCTGACTTTC.

The chain recombines TRBV6-6 with TRBJ1-2; tentatively, D is TRBD1 (6 bases). The length of the CDR3 is 15 residues. CDR1 MNHNY and CDR2 SVGAGI come from the germline V gene (reference sequence). Trimming removed 0 bases at V and 4 bases at J, with 12 bases between. The CDR3 DNA is TGTGCCAGCAGTTACTCCCCGGGACACCTCTATGGCTACACCTTC. Translated: CASSYSPGHLYGYTF.

About this clone itself: Additional DNA sequences in this sample encode the identical CDR3. The V and J genes are TRBV5-1 and TRBJ2-7; unclear D gene. The CDR3 is 13 residues long. Looked up from germline, CDR1 is SGHRS and CDR2 is YFSETQ. Trimming stripped 0 bases from V and 0 bases from J, with 4 bases between. DNA of the CDR3: TGCGCCAGCAGCTTGGTAGGCTCCTACGAGCAGTACTTC. Its protein is CASSLVGSYEQYF.

The chain is built from TRBV29-1 and TRBJ1-5, with 9 bases that match TRBD1. From germline, CDR1 is SQVTM and CDR2 ANQGSEA. J lost 9 bases, V lost 4 bases, and 4 bases had no gene match. The CDR3 is made up of 12 amino acids. DNA for the CDR3: TGCAGCGTTGGTGGACAGGGGAGGCCCCAGCATTTT. It translates to CSVGGQGRPQHF. The full variable domain, rest sourced from reference TRBV29-1 and TRBJ1-5, is SAVISQKPSRDICQRGTSLTIQCQVDSQVTMMFWYRQQPGQSLTLIATANQGSEATYESGFVIDKFPISRPNLTFSTLTVSNMSPEDSSIYLCSVGGQGRPQHFGDGTRLSIL.

This sequence joins TRBV6-1 and TRBJ2-5, with D possibly being TRBD1 or TRBD2 (6 bases each). The CDR3 sequence is 16 residues long. Trimming removed 0 bases from V and 1 base from J, with 12 bases in between. Germline V gene sequence: CDR1 MNHNS, CDR2 SASEGT. CDR3 in DNA: TGTGCCAGCAGTGAAGCGCTTAAGGGGGGCCAAGAGACCCAGTACTTC. This encodes CASSEALKGGQETQYF.

This rearrangement joins TRBV28 to TRBJ1-2; no reliable D call. The CDR3 consists of 13 residues. Germline CDR1 is MDHEN and CDR2 is SYDVKM. Trimming took 4 bases from V and 4 from J, leaving 10 bases between them. CDR3: CASSSYGLYGYTF. As DNA, the CDR3 is TGTGCCAGCAGTTCCTACGGGCTCTATGGCTACACCTTC.

This chain joins TRBV5-1 and TRBJ2-3, with D possibly being TRBD2 (6 bases). CDR3 size: 15 residues. Germline V gene data show CDR1 as SGHRS and CDR2 as YFSETQ. The germline V and J ends were trimmed by 0 bases and 1 base, with 9 bases remaining between them. The CDR3 bases are TGCGCCAGCAGCTTGGACTGGGGGGGCACAGATACGCAGTATTTT. This translates into CASSLDWGGTDTQYF.

This chain connects TRBV19 to TRBJ2-7; D uncertain. The ends were cut back, 5 bases at V and 8 bases at J, with 22 bases in the middle. This CDR3 region has 15 residues. Per germline, CDR1 LNHDA and CDR2 SQIVND (reference sequence). This chain's CDR3 is CASSPRQTPTNKQYF. CDR3 coding DNA: TGTGCCAGTAGTCCTCGGCAGACACCTACGAATAAGCAGTACTTC.

The V and J genes are TRBV19 and TRBJ2-5; 8 nucleotides line up with TRBD1. V lost 3 bases, J lost 4 bases, and 4 bases stayed unmatched. Germline CDR1 and CDR2: LNHDA and SQIVND (reference sequence). There are 14 residues in the CDR3. CDR3 bases: TGTGCCAGTAGTATTGGACAGGGTGCAGAGACCCAGTACTTC. This translates into CASSIGQGAETQYF.

The V and J genes are TRBV4-1 and TRBJ2-2, with TRBD1 identical over 9 bases. The CDR3 length is 17 residues. V lost 3 bases and J lost 5; bases outside the gene matches: 10. Germline loops: CDR1 MGHRA, CDR2 YSYEKL. The CDR3 region has the DNA TGCGCCAGCAGCCAGACTCCGGGACAGGGATGGACCGGGGAGCTGTTTTTT. Its translation is CASSQTPGQGWTGELFF.

The chain links TRBV6-5 to TRBJ2-7; D gene uncertain. Trimming pared 0 bases from V and 0 bases from J, leaving 6 bases between. The CDR3 sequence is 14 residues long. Germline assignment: CDR1 MNHEY and CDR2 SVGAGI. The CDR3 here is CASSYSLSSYEQYF. The CDR3 coding sequence is TGTGCCAGCAGTTACTCCCTAAGCTCCTACGAGCAGTACTTC.

V is TRBV2 and J is TRBJ1-6; weak D call: TRBD1 (5 bases). The CDR3 spans 15 residues. V was cut by 6 bases and J by 10 bases, with 19 bases left in between. Germline V gives CDR1 SNHLY, CDR2 FYNNEI. This chain's CDR3 is CASSVRRGEWSPLHF. As DNA, the CDR3 is TGTGCCAGCAGCGTAAGAAGGGGCGAATGGTCACCCCTCCACTTT.

This sequence joins TRBV18 and TRBJ2-2; D remains ambiguous. The CDR3 sequence is 16 residues long. Trimming took 3 bases from V and 0 from J, leaving 11 bases between them. Germline loops: CDR1 KGHSH, CDR2 LQKENI. CDR3 nucleotides: TGTGCCAGCTCACCCGAGACGCTTCCGAACACCGGGGAGCTGTTTTTT. Protein sequence: CASSPETLPNTGELFF.

As for this clone: The junction differs from germline at one of its ends, possibly a read error. The rearrangement joins TRBV4-2 to TRBJ2-5, with 8 nucleotides matching TRBD2. Germline V lookup: CDR1 LGHNA, CDR2 YNFKEQ. This CDR3 spans 16 amino acids. The CDR3 reads CAGSRNLAGREETQYF. CDR3 DNA sequence: TGTGCCGGCAGCCGCAATTTAGCGGGGAGAGAGGAGACCCAGTACTTC.

The chain carries TRBV13 and TRBJ2-3; 13 bases fit TRBD2. The CDR3 runs to 18 residues. J gave up 2 bases and V 1 base, and 6 bases lay outside the gene matches. Germline values: CDR1 PRHDT, CDR2 FYEKMQ (reference sequence). The CDR3 spells CASSLAGGLAGITDTQYF. The CDR3 DNA reads as TGTGCCAGCAGCTTAGCCGGGGGACTAGCGGGAATCACAGATACGCAGTATTTT.